This is a list of T cell receptor beta chains from one sample in a study of T cells in Graves' hyperthyroidism and ophthalmopathy. A single record per CDR3 protein comes from TCRdb applying MiXCR to the multiplex PCR reads. The sample has around 240,000 distinct CDR3 sequences, about 17% seen once; the top ten hold around 30%. Sequencing was done on a sample of blood. The receptors were gathered from a woman between 18 and 29 years old with Graves' ophthalmopathy. Both conserved end residues are trimmed from each CDR3. Rows may omit the clone size; those that give it use once, few, many or a size class.

abundance: many; v_gene: TRBV18; CDR3aa: ASSPPGAGYEQF
abundance: -; v_gene: TRBV29-1; CDR3aa: SVSYPGTSGSFSYNEQF
abundance: -; v_gene: TRBV7-9; CDR3aa: ASRYREYLY
abundance: many; v_gene: TRBV6-6; CDR3aa: ASSYSWGSGRSYEQY
abundance: many; v_gene: TRBV7-8; CDR3aa: ASTTLAGTDTQY
abundance: many; v_gene: TRBV14; CDR3aa: ASSQQGKAF
abundance: -; v_gene: TRBV28; CDR3aa: ASSFGGQLNLGYT
abundance: -; v_gene: TRBV28; CDR3aa: ASGGTGTYGYT
abundance: -; v_gene: TRBV6-1; CDR3aa: ASATLAGGPGGELS
abundance: -; v_gene: TRBV4-1; CDR3aa: ASSPPEGKNTWELF
abundance: -; v_gene: TRBV11-2; CDR3aa: ASSLVAGVNTEAF
abundance: many; v_gene: TRBV11-3; CDR3aa: ASSLGRGSYNEQF
abundance: many; v_gene: TRBV19; CDR3aa: ASSIDAGTESSYNEQF
abundance: many; v_gene: TRBV6-2/TRBV6-3; CDR3aa: ASSRPTSGRADTQY
abundance: many; v_gene: TRBV20-1; CDR3aa: SASGDGINTQY
abundance: many; v_gene: TRBV5-1; CDR3aa: ASSWGGGTLDEQY
abundance: few; v_gene: TRBV5-1; CDR3aa: ASSSLAGRGGTDTQY
abundance: many; v_gene: TRBV6-2/TRBV6-3; CDR3aa: ASSYRTGREQF
abundance: many; v_gene: TRBV7-9; CDR3aa: ASSFSGGRANEQF
abundance: -; v_gene: TRBV19; CDR3aa: ASRGITDTQY
abundance: many; v_gene: TRBV19; CDR3aa: ASSIYGQPQH
abundance: many; v_gene: TRBV6-1; CDR3aa: ASSESLKKDIGNTIY
abundance: many; v_gene: TRBV3-1; CDR3aa: ASSQVTGLEGEQF
abundance: -; v_gene: TRBV7-9; CDR3aa: ASSLSGTADYGYT
abundance: many; v_gene: TRBV6-2/TRBV6-3; CDR3aa: ASSYKSDREDPDTQY
abundance: -; v_gene: TRBV11-2; CDR3aa: ASSLARGLARELF
abundance: many; v_gene: TRBV3-1; CDR3aa: ASSRSTSGNTDTQY
abundance: many; v_gene: TRBV7-8; CDR3aa: ASSLLRDTSTDTQY
abundance: many; v_gene: TRBV9; CDR3aa: ASSGWTGVPEETQY
abundance: many; v_gene: TRBV5-1; CDR3aa: ASSRPQRGDNNEQF
abundance: few; v_gene: TRBV6-1; CDR3aa: ASSGAGVGTEAF
abundance: many; v_gene: TRBV6-1; CDR3aa: ASETSGTPYEQY
abundance: many; v_gene: TRBV10-3; CDR3aa: AISESSTGTIGNSPLH